This T cell receptor (beta chain) was identified in a study of cytotoxic CD8 clonotypes in ibrutinib-treated CLL. J gave up 3 bases and V 6 bases, and 26 bases lay outside the gene matches. CDR3 length equals 21 residues. Germline V gene sequence: CDR1 LNHDA, CDR2 SQIVND (reference sequence). Assay: immunoSEQ multiplex PCR; the TCRdb copy retains only in-frame clones and omits some. The repertoire holds some 200,000 clones, about three quarters seen once, with 5.9% in the top ten. The sequences come from PBMCs, collected after 12 months of ibrutinib treatment. The TCR was taken from a human donor with chronic lymphocytic leukemia. This chain joins TRBV19 and TRBJ2-5, with 9 nucleotides matching TRBD2. The CDR3 loop is CASSHRPGVLAGKGSKETQYF. The CDR3 bases are TGTGCCAGTAGCCACCGTCCGGGGGTCCTAGCGGGAAAGGGGTCCAAAGAGACCCAGTACTTC.